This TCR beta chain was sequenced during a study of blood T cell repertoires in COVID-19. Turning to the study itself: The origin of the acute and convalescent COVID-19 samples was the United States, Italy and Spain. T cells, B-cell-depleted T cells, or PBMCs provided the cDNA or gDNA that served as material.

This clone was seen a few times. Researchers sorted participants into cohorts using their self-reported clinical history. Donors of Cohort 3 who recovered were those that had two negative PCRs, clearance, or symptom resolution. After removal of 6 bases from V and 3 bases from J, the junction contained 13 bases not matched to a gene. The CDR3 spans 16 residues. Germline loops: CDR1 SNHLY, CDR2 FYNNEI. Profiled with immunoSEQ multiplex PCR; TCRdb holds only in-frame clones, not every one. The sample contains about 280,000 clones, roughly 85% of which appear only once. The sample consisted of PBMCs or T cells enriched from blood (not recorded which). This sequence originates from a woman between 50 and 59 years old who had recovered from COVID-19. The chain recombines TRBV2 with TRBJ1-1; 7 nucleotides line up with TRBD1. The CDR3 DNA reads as TGTGCCAGCAGCCCTAATCCGACAGGGCGTGACACTGAAGCTTTCTTT. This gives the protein CASSPNPTGRDTEAFF.